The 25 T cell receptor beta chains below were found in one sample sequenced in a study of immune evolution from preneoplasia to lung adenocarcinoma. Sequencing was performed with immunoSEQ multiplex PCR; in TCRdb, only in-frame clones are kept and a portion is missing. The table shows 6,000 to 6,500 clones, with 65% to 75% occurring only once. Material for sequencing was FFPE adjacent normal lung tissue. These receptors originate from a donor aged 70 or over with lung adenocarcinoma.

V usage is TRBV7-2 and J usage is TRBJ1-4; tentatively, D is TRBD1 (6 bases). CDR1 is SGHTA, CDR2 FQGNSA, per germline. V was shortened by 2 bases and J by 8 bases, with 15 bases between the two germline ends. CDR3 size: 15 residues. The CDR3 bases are TGTGCCAGCAGCTTAATACAGGGAGTATTCGAAAAACTGTTTTTT. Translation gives CASSLIQGVFEKLFF.

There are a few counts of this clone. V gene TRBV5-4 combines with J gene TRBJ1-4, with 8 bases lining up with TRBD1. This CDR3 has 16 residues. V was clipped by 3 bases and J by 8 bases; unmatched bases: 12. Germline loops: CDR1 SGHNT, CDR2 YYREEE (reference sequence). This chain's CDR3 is CASSSTTRGLREKLFF. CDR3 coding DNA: TGTGCCAGCAGCTCGACCACCAGGGGGCTGAGGGAAAAACTGTTTTTT.

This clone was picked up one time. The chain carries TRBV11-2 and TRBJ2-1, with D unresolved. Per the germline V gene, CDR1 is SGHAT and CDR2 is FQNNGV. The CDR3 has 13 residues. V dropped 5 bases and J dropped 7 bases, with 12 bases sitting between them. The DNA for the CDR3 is TGTGCCAGCAGCAATAGGGTAGGAAATGAGCAGTTCTTC. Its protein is CASSNRVGNEQFF.

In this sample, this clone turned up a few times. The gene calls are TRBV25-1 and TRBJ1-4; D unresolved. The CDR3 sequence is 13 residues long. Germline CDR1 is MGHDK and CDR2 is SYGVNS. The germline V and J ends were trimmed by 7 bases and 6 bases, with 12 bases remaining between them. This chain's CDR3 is CASKYGSDEKLFF. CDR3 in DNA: TGTGCCAGCAAGTATGGGTCGGATGAAAAACTGTTTTTT.

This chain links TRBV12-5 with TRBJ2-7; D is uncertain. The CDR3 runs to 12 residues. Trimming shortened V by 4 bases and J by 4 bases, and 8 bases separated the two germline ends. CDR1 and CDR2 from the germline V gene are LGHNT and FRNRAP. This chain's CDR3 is CASGSGFYEQYF. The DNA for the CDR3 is TGTGCTAGTGGTTCCGGGTTTTACGAGCAGTACTTC.

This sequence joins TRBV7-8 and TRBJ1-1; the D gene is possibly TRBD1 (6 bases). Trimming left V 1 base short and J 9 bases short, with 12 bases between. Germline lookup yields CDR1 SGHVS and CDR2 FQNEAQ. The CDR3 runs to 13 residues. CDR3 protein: CASSLVAGTKAFF. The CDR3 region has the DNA TGTGCCAGCAGCTTAGTGGCCGGGACAAAAGCTTTCTTT.

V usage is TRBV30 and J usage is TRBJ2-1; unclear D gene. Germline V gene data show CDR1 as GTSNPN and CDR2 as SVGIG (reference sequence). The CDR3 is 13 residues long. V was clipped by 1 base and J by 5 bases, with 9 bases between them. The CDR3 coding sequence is TGTGCCTGGAGTGCAAGTGGGGACAATGAGCAGTTCTTC. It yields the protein CAWSASGDNEQFF.

CDR3: CASSVGTSEDTQYF. CDR3 sequence (DNA): TGCGCCAGCAGCGTCGGGACTAGCGAAGATACGCAGTATTTT. This chain links TRBV5-1 with TRBJ2-3, with 10 bases fitting TRBD2. Germline CDR1 SGHRS, CDR2 YFSETQ. The CDR3 sequence is 14 residues long. After removal of 4 bases from V and 5 bases from J, the junction contained 4 bases not matched to a gene.

In DNA form, the CDR3 reads TGCGCCAGCAGTACTACAGGGGGATCTGCGGGCGGCTACACCTTC. This sequence encodes CASSTTGGSAGGYTF. V usage is TRBV5-1 and J usage is TRBJ1-2; 8 nucleotides agree with TRBD1. The V gene's germline CDR1 is SGHRS and CDR2 YFSETQ. This CDR3 is 15 amino acids long. V lost 5 bases, J lost 8 bases, and 14 bases stayed unmatched.

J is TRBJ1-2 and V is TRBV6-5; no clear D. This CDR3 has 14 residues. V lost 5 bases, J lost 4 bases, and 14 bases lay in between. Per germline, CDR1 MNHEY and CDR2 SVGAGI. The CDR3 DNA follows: TGTGCCAGCAGTAAGGGCCCACACCTCTATGGCTACACCTTC. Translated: CASSKGPHLYGYTF.

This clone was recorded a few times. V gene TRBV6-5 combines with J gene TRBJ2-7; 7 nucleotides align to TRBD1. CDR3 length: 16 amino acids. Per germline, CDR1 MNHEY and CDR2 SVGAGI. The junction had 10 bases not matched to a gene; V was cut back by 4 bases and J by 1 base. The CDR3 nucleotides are TGTGCCAGCAGTTCGACAGGGTCCTCCGCATCCTACGAGCAGTACTTC. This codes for CASSSTGSSASYEQYF.

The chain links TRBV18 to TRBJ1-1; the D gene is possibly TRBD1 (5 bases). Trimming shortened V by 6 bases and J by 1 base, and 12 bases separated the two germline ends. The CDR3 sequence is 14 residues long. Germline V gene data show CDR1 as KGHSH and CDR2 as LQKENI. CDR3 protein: CASSETDTNTEAFF. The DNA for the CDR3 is TGTGCCAGCTCCGAAACGGACACGAACACTGAAGCTTTCTTT.

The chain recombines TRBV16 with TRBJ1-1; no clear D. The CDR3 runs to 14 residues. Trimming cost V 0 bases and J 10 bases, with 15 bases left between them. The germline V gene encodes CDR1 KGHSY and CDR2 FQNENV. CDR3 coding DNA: TGTGCCAGCAGCCAATCAACCGGCAGTAGTAGAGCTTTCTTT. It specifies CASSQSTGSSRAFF.

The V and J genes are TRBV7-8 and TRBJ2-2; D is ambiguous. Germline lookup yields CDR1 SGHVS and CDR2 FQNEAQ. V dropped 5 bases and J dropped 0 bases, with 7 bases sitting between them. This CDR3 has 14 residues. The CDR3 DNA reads TGTGCCAGCAGCATCCTAGCGAACACCGGGGAGCTGTTTTTT. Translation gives CASSILANTGELFF. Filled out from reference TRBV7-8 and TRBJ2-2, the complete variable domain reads GAGVSQSPRYKVAKRGQDVALRCDPISGHVSLFWYQQALGQGPEFLTYFQNEAQLDKSGLPSDRFFAERPEGSVSTLKIQRTQQEDSAVYLCASSILANTGELFFGEGSRLTVL.

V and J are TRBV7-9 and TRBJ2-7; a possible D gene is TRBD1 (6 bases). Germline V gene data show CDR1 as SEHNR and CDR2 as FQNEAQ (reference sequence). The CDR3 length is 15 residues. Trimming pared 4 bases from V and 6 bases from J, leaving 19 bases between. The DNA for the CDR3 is TGTGCCAGCAGCTCCCTCAGGGGTGGGTTCGGCGAGCAGTACTTC. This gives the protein CASSSLRGGFGEQYF.

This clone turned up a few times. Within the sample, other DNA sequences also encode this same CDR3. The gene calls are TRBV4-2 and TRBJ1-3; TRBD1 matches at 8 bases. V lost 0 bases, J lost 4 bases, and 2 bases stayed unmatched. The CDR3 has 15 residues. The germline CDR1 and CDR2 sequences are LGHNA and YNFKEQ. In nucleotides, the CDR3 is TGTGCCAGCAGCCAAGAGGACAGGGCCGGAAACACCATATATTTT. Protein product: CASSQEDRAGNTIYF.

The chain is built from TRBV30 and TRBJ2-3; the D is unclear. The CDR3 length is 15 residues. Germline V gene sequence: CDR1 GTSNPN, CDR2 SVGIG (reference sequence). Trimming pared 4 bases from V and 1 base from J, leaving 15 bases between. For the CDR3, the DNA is TGTGCCTGGATGCCCAAGGGCGTCGGCACAGATACGCAGTATTTT. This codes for CAWMPKGVGTDTQYF.

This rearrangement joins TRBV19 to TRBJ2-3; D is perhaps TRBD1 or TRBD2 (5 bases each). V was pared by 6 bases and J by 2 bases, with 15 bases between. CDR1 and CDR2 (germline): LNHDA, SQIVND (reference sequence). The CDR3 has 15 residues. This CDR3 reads CASRKPGRSTDTQYF. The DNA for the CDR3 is TGTGCCAGTAGGAAACCGGGACGGTCCACAGATACGCAGTATTTT.

The CDR3 spells CSVADSYEQYF. The CDR3 DNA is TGCAGCGTCGCGGACAGCTACGAGCAGTACTTC. V is TRBV29-1 and J is TRBJ2-7; TRBD1 might be the D (6 bases). Germline-derived CDR1 and CDR2 are SQVTM and ANQGSEA. Trimming stripped 6 bases from V and 3 bases from J, with 9 bases between. This CDR3 comprises 11 residues.

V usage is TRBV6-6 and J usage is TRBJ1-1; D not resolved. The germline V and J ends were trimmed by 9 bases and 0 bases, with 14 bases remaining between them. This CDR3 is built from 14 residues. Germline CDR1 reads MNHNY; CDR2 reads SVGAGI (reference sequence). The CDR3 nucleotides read TGTGCCAGTCAGGCTCCGGGGATGAACACTGAAGCTTTCTTT. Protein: CASQAPGMNTEAFF.

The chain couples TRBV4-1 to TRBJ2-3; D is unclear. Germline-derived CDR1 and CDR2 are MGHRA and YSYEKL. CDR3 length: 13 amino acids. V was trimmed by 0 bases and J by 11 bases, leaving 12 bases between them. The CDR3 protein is CASSQDVGGVQYF. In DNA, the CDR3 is TGCGCCAGCAGCCAAGACGTGGGCGGCGTGCAGTATTTT.

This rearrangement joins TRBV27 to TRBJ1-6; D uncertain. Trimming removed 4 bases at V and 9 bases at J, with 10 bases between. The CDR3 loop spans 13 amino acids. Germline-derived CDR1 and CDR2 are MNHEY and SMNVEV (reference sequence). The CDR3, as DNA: TGTGCCAGCAGTTCAGTCCGGGGTTCACCCCTCCACTTT. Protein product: CASSSVRGSPLHF.

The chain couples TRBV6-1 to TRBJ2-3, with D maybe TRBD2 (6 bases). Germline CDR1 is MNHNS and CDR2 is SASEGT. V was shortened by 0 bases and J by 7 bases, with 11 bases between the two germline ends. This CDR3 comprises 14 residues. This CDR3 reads CASSEAAGTNTQYF. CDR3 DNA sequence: TGTGCCAGCAGTGAAGCGGCGGGGACGAATACGCAGTATTTT.

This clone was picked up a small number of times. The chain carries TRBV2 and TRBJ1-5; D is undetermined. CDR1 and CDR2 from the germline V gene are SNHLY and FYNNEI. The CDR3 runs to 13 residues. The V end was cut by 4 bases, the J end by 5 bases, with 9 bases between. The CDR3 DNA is TGTGCCAGCAGTGGTCAGATTGATCAGCCCCAGCATTTT. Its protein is CASSGQIDQPQHF. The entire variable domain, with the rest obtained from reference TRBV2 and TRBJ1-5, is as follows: EPEVTQTPSHQVTQMGQEVILRCVPISNHLYFYWYRQILGQKVEFLVSFYNNEISEKSEIFDDQFSVERPDGSNFTLKIRSTKLEDSAMYFCASSGQIDQPQHFGDGTRLSIL.

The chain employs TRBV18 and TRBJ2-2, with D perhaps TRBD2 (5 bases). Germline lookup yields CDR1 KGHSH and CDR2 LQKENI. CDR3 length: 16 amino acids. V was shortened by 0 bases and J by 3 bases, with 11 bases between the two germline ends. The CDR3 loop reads CASSPPLSSHTGELFF. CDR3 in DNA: TGTGCCAGCTCACCACCGCTCTCTAGCCACACCGGGGAGCTGTTTTTT.